This TCR beta chain originates from a study of T-cell reconstitution after alpha-beta-depleted transplantation in children (dated by TCRdb to 2016 to 2018). Notes on the research overall: T-cell immune reconstitution after TCRalphabeta/CD19-depleted allogeneic hematopoietic cell transplantation in children was quantitatively tracked in the study by means of TCR repertoire profiling.

V loses 6 bases of germline sequence and J loses 5 bases, and the interval between the two ends is 14 bases. The CDR3 runs 13 residues from the cysteine to the phenylalanine. Only CDR3 DNA remains: 39 bases, in frame from the first base. CDR1 is given as SGHRS and CDR2 as YFSETQ, both from the germline V gene. Library prep was done by PCR. Reads for this sample came from an Illumina HiSeq 2500. Molecular barcoding was employed in the preparation of TCR libraries, with unique molecular identifiers being used to normalize TCRbeta repertoire quantification. TCRdb reprocessing: public reads trimmed at Q25 with fastp, clones called with MiXCR, in-frame beta chains kept. Rows are unified per CDR3 protein, each entry keeping the most common DNA and genes. This sample holds 200,000 to 250,000 distinct CDR3 sequences; about 9.2% were observed only once. Around 6.2% of the sample is in the top ten clones. This clonotype was counted a few times. This receptor's antigen is unknown. One base away there is no much larger clone; base qualities are not given.

Here the sequenced sample was PBMCs from the stem cell graft donor, taken from the stem cell graft. The sequence links TRBV5-1 to TRBJ1-1; a tentative D match to TRBD1 spans 5 bases. The TCR was taken from a human donor who donated a stem cell graft to a child with acute lymphoblastic leukemia. The DNA sequence follows: TGCGCCAGCAAAGGGGTAACGAAGACTGAAGCTTTCTTT. It codes for CASKGVTKTEAFF. Reference TRBV5-1 and TRBJ1-1 genes cover what lies past the CDR3, so the full variable domain is KAGVTQTPRYLIKTRGQQVTLSCSPISGHRSVSWYQQTPGQGLQFLFEYFSETQRNKGNFPGRFSGRQFSNSRSEMNVSTLELGDSALYLCASKGVTKTEAFFGQGTRLTVV.